This T cell receptor (beta chain) was documented in a study of chemoradiotherapy in HPV16-positive cancers. Study context: Functional T-cell assays on two HPV16-positive patients' cells defined candidate HPV-specific clones and common TCR motifs. Study-level results: In HPV16-positive patients, HPV-responsive T-cell expansion tracked better recurrence-free survival. The functional HPV-specific definition rests on just a couple of HPV16-positive patients.

This CDR3 has 14 amino acids. V lost 2 bases to trimming and J lost 1 base, with 9 bases between them. CDR1 and CDR2 from the germline V gene are MNHNS and SASEGT. Sequenced by immunoSEQ multiplex PCR; TCRdb stores in-frame clones only, minus some. Counted here are about 66,000 clones, around nine tenths occurring once; the ten biggest clones make up 4% to 4.5%. Repeated repertoire sampling spanned the course of chemoradiotherapy. This clone was detected a few times. Antigen: not known. The origin of this receptor is a human donor with HPV-associated anogenital cancer. V usage is TRBV6-1 and J usage is TRBJ2-7, with a tentative D call TRBD2 (6 bases). This specimen was blood, taken from a patient who underwent chemoradiotherapy. The CDR3 sequence: CASSEYGGSYEQYF. CDR3 DNA sequence: TGTGCCAGCAGTGAATACGGGGGATCCTACGAGCAGTACTTC.